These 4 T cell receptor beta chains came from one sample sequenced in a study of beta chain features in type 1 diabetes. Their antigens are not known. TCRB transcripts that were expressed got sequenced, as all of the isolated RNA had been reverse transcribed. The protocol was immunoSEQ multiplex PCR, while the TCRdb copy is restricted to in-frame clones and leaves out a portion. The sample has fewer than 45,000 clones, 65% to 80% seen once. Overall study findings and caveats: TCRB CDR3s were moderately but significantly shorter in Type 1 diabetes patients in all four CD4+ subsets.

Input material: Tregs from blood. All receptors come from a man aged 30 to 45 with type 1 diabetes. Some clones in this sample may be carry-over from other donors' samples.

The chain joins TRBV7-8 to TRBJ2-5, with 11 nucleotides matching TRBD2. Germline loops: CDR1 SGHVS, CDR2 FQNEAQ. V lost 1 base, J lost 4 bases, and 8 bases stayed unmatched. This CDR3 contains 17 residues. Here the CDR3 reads CASSLGGSGGALETQYF. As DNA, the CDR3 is TGTGCCAGCAGCTTAGGTGGTAGCGGGGGGGCCTTAGAGACCCAGTACTTC.

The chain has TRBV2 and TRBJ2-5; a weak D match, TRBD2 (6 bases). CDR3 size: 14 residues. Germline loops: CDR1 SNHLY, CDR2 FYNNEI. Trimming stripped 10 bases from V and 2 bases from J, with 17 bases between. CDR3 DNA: TGTGCCACATCTGCGGGGTTACGGCAAGAGACCCAGTACTTC. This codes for CATSAGLRQETQYF.

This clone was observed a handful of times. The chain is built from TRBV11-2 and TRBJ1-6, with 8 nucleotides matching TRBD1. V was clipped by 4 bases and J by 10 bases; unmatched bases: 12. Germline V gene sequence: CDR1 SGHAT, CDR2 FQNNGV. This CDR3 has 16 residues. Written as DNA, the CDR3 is TGTGCCAGCAGCTACGCTCGGGGACAGGTCCCGTCACCCCTCCACTTT. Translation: CASSYARGQVPSPLHF.

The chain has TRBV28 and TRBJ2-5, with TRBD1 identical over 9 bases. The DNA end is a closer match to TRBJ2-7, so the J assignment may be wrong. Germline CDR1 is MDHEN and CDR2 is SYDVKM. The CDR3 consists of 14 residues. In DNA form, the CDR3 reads TGTGCCAGCCGATCGGGACAGGGTATTCACGAGCAGTACTTC. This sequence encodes CASRSGQGIHEQYF.